In this sample, the clone carrying this T cell receptor (beta chain) turned up once. Its antigen is currently unknown. This sample was included in a study of lymphopenia after photon versus proton radiotherapy. Notes on the study in general: A bigger post-nadir fall in TCR diversity correlated inversely with survival time in deceased patients. Better survival with proton therapy was suggested as possible, not demonstrated.

Sequencing was performed with immunoSEQ multiplex PCR; in TCRdb, only in-frame clones are kept and a portion is missing. The data contain approximately 160,000 clones, approximately 90% of them singletons. The CDR3 extends over 14 amino acids. CDR1 is SGHTA, CDR2 FQGNSA, per germline. The germline V and J ends were trimmed by 0 bases and 7 bases, with 10 bases remaining between them. The chain uses TRBV7-2 and TRBJ1-5; D gene unclear. This TCR came from a man in his fifties with gastric cancer. The sample in question was peripheral blood, obtained from a patient treated with photon-based radiotherapy. The CDR3, as DNA: TGTGCCAGCAGCTTAGCGTGGGGATCCCAGCCCCAGCATTTT. Protein: CASSLAWGSQPQHF.